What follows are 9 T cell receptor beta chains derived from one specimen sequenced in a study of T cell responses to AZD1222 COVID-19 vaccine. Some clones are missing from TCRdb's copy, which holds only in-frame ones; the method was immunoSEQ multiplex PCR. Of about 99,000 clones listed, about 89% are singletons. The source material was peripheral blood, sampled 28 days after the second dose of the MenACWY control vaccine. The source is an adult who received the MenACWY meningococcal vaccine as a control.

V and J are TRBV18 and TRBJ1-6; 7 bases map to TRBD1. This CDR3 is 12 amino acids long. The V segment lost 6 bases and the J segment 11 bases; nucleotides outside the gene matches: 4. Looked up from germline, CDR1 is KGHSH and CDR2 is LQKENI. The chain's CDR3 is CASSAQGPPLHF. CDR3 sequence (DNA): TGTGCCAGCTCCGCACAGGGGCCACCCCTCCACTTT.

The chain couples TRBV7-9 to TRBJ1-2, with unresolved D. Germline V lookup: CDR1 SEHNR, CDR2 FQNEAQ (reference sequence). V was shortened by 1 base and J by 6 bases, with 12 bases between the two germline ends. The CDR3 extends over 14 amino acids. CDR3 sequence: CASSLEVLGNGYTF. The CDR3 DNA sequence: TGTGCCAGCAGCTTAGAGGTATTAGGGAATGGCTACACCTTC. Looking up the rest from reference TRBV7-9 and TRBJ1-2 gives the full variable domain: DTGVSQNPRHKITKRGQNVTFRCDPISEHNRLYWYRQTLGQGPEFLTYFQNEAQLEKSRLLSDRFSAERPKGSFSTLEIQRTEQGDSAMYLCASSLEVLGNGYTFGSGTRLTVV.

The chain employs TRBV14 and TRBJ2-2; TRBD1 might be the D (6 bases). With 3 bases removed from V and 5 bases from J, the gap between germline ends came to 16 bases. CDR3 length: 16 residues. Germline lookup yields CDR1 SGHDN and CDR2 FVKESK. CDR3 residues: CASSHRGVRGTGELFF. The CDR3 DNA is TGTGCCAGCAGCCACCGAGGGGTCAGGGGAACCGGGGAGCTGTTTTTT.

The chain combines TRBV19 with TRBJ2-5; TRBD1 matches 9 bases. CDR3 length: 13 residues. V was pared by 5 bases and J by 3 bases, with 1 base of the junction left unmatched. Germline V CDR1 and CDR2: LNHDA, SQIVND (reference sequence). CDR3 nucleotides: TGTGCCAGTAGTTGGACAGGGGAAGAGACCCAGTACTTC. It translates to CASSWTGEETQYF.

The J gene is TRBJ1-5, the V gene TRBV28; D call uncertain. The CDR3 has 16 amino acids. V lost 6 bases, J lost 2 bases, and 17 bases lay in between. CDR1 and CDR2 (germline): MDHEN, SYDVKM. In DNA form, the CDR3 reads TGTGCCAGCAGCACTCCCCTCACTGGGGGCAATCAGCCCCAGCATTTT. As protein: CASSTPLTGGNQPQHF. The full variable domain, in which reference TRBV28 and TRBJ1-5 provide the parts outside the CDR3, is DVKVTQSSRYLVKRTGEKVFLECVQDMDHENMFWYRQDPGLGLRLIYFSYDVKMKEKGDIPEGYSVSREKKERFSLILESASTNQTSMYLCASSTPLTGGNQPQHFGDGTRLSIL.

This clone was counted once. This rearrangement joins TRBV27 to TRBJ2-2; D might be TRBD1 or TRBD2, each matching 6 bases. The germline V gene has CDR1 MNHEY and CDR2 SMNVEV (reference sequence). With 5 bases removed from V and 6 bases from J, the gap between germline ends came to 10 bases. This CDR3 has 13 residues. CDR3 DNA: TGTGCCAGCAGTCCAAGGGGGGCCGGGGAGCTGTTTTTT. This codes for CASSPRGAGELFF.

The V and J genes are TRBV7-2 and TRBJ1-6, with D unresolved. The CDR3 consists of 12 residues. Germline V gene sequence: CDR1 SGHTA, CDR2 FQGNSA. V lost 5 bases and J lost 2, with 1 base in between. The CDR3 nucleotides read TGTGCCAGCAGCGCCTATAATTCACCCCTCCACTTT. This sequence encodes CASSAYNSPLHF.

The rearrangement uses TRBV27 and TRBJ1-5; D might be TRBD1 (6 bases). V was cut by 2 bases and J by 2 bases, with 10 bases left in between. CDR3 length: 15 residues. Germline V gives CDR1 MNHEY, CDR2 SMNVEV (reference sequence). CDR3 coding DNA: TGTGCCAGCAGTTTAGAGGGGGTAGGCAATCAGCCCCAGCATTTT. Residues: CASSLEGVGNQPQHF.

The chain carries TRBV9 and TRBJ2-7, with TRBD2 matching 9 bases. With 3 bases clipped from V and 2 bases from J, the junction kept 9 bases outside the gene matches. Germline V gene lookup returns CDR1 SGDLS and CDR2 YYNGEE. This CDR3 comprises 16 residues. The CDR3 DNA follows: TGTGCCAGCAGCGACGGGCCAGCGGGGGGACCCTACGAGCAGTACTTC. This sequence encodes CASSDGPAGGPYEQYF.